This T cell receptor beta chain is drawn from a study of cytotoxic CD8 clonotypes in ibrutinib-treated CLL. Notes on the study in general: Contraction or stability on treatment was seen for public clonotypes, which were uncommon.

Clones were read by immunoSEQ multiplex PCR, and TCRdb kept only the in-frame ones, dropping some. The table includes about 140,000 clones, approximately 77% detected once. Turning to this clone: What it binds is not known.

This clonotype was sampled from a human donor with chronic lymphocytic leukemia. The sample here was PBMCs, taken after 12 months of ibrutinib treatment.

CDR3: CASEPRLGIQYF. The CDR3 DNA sequence: TGTGCCAGTGAGCCCAGATTAGGGATTCAGTACTTC. This sequence joins TRBV19 and TRBJ2-4; D is ambiguous. The CDR3 length is 12 residues. From germline, CDR1 is LNHDA and CDR2 SQIVND (reference sequence). The V end lost 8 bases, the J end lost 10 bases, and 15 bases lay between the germline ends.